This T cell receptor beta chain came from a study of cytomegalovirus exposure and HLA in healthy donors. J was trimmed by 6 bases and V by 5 bases; bases with no gene match: 5. This CDR3 is 13 amino acids long. Germline CDR1 is SGHDN and CDR2 is FVKESK. Worth noting for this clone: Its antigen is not known.

Sequenced by immunoSEQ multiplex PCR; TCRdb stores in-frame clones only, minus some. This sample yields 150,000 to 200,000 clones, of which approximately 85% are seen a single time; roughly 1.5% belongs to the top ten. Study results and limitations: Overall, some 160 TCR beta chains were annotated as cytomegalovirus-associated. Cytomegalovirus status, reportedly, was diagnosed with high specificity and sensitivity by the classifier.

Sequences were obtained from PBMCs. This clonotype was obtained from a woman between 18 and 30 years old in good health and CMV-seronegative. The rearrangement uses TRBV14 and TRBJ1-1; 8 bases map to TRBD1. The CDR3 sequence is CASSGQGKPEAFF. Here the CDR3 DNA reads TGTGCCAGCAGCGGACAGGGAAAGCCTGAAGCTTTCTTT.